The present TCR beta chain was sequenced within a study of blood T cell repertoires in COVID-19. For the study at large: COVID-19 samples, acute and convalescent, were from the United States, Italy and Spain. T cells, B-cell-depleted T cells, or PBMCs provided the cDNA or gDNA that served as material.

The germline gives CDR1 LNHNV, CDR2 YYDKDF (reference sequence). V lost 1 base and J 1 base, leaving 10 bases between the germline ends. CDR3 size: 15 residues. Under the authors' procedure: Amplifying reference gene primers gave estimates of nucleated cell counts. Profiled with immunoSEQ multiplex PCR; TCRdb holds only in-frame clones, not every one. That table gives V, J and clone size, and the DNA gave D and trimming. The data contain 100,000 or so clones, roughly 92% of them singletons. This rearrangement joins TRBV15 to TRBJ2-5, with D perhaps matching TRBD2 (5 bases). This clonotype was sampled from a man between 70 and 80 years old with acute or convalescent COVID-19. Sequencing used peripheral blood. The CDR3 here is CATSRAPGSQETQYF. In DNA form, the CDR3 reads TGTGCCACCAGCAGAGCCCCGGGGAGCCAAGAGACCCAGTACTTC.